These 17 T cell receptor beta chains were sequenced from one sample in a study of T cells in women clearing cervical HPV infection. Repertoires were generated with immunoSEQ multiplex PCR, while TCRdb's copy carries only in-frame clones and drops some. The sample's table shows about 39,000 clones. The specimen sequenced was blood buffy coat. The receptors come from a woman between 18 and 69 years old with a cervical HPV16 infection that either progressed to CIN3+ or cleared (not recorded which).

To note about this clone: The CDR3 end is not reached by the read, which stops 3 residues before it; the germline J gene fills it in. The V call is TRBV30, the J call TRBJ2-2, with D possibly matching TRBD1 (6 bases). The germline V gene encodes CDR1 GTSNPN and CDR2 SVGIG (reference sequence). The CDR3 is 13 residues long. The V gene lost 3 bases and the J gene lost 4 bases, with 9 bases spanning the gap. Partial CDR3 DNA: TGTGCCTGGAGCCGGACAGCCACCGGGGAG. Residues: CAWSRTATGE. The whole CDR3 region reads CAWSRTATGELFF. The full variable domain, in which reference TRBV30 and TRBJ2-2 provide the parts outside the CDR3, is SQTIHQWPATLVQPVGSPLSLECTVEGTSNPNLYWYRQAAGRGLQLLFYSVGIGQISSEVPQNLSASRPQDRQFILSSKKLLLSDSGFYLCAWSRTATGELFFGEGSRLTVL.

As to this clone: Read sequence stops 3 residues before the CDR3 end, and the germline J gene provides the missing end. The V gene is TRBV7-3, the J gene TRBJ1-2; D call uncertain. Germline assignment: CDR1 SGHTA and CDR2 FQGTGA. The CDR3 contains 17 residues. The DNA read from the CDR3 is TGTGCCAGCAGCTTAACCGCCCCGACGGGGTGTTCGACCGAC. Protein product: CASSLTAPTGCSTD. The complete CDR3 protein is CASSLTAPTGCSTDYTF. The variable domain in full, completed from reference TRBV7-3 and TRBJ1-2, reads GAGVSQTPSNKVTEKGKYVELRCDPISGHTALYWYRQSLGQGPEFLIYFQGTGAADDSGLPNDRFFAVRPEGSVSTLKIQRTERGDSAVYLCASSLTAPTGCSTDYTFGSGTRLTVV.

The CDR3 bases that were read are TGCAGCGTCCCCTTTACAGGCGGCACAGATACG. Translating gives CSVPFTGGTDT. The full CDR3 reads CSVPFTGGTDTAFF. The chain carries TRBV29-1 and TRBJ1-1; possible D gene TRBD1, 5 bases. The read ends 3 residues before the CDR3 terminus; that terminus is restored from the germline J gene. There are 14 residues in the CDR3. CDR1 SQVTM and CDR2 ANQGSEA come from the germline V gene.

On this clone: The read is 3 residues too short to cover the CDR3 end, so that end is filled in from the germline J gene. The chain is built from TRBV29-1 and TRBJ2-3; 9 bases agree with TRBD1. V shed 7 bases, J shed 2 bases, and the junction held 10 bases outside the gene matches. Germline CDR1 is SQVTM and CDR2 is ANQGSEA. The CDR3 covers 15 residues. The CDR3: CSGNTGTGNTDTQYF. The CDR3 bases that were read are TGCAGCGGCAATACCGGGACAGGGAACACAGATACG.

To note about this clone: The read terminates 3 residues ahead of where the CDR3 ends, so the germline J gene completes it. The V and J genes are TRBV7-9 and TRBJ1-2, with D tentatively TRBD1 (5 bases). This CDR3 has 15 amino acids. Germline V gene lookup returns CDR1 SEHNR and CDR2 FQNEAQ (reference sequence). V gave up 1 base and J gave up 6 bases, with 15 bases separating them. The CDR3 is CASSLVVRGGDGYTF. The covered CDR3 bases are TGTGCCAGCAGCTTAGTTGTTAGGGGAGGGGATGGC.

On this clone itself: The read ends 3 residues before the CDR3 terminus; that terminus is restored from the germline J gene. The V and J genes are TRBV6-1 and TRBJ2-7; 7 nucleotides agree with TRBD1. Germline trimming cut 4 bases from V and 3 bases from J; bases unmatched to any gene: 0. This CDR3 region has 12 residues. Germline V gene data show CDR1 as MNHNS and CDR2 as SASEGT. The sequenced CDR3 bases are TGTGCCAGCAGTGGGGACAGCTACGAG. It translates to CASSGDSYE. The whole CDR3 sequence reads CASSGDSYEQYF.

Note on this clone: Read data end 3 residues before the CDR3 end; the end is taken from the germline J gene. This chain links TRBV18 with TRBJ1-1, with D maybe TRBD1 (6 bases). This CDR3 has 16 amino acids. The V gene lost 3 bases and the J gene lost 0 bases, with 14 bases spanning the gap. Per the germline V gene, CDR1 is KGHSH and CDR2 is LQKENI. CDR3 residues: CASSPGAGALNTEAFF. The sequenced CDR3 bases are TGTGCCAGCTCACCGGGGGCAGGGGCCTTGAACACTGAA.

Incomplete CDR3 DNA: TGCGCCAGCAGCTTATACCACTCCTTCCCTAGCTCCTACAATGAG. This encodes CASSLYHSFPSSYNE. The entire CDR3 sequence reads CASSLYHSFPSSYNEQFF. The rearrangement joins TRBV5-1 to TRBJ2-1; D gene ambiguous. The read falls 3 residues short of the CDR3 end, and the missing part is taken from the germline J gene. Per germline, CDR1 SGHRS and CDR2 YFSETQ. V lost 2 bases to trimming and J lost 0 bases, with 18 bases between them. CDR3 size: 18 residues.

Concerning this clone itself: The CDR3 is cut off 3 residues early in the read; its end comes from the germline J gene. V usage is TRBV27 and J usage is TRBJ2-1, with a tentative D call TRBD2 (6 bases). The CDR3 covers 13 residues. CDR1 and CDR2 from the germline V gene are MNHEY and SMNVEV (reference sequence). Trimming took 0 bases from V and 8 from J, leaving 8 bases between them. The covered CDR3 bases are TGTGCCAGCAGTTTATCTGGAGGGCATGAG. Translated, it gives CASSLSGGHE. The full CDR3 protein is CASSLSGGHEQFF.

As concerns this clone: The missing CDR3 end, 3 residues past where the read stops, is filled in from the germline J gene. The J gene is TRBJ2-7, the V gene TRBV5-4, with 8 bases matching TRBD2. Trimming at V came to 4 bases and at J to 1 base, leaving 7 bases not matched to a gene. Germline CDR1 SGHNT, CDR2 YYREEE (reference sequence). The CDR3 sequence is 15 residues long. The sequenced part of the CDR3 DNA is TGTGCCAGCAGCCCTGTGGTAGCGGGGTCCTACGAG. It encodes CASSPVVAGSYE. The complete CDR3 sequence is CASSPVVAGSYEQYF.

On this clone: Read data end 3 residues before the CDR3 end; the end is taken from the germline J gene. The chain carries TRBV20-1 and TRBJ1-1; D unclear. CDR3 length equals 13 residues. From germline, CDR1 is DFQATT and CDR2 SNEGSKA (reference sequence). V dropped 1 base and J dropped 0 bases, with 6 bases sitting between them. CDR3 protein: CSARGRMNTEAFF. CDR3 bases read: TGCAGTGCTAGAGGCAGAATGAACACTGAA.

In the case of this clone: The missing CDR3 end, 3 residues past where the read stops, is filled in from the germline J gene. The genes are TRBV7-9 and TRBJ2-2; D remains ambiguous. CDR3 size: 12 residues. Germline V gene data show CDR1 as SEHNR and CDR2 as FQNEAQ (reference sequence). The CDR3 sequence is CASSPVNEKLFF. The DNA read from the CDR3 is TGTGCCAGCAGCCCGGTTAATGAAAAG.

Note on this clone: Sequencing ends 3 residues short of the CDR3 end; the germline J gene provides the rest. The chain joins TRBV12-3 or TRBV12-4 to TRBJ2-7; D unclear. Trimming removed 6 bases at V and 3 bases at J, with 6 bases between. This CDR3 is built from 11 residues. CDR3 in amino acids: CASRKGYEQYF. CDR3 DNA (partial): TGTGCCAGCAGAAAGGGCTACGAG.

CDR3 DNA, as far as it was read: TGTGCCAGTATAGGGGAGGGGCGGAGCCCCGGGGAG. It specifies CASIGEGRSPGE. The whole CDR3 protein reads CASIGEGRSPGELFF. This sequence joins TRBV19 and TRBJ2-2; 7 bases fit TRBD2. The DNA ends 3 residues before the CDR3 does, and the rest of the CDR3 is filled in from the germline J gene. The germline CDR1 and CDR2 sequences are LNHDA and SQIVND (reference sequence). The CDR3 covers 15 residues. V gave up 7 bases and J gave up 6 bases; unmatched junction bases: 11.

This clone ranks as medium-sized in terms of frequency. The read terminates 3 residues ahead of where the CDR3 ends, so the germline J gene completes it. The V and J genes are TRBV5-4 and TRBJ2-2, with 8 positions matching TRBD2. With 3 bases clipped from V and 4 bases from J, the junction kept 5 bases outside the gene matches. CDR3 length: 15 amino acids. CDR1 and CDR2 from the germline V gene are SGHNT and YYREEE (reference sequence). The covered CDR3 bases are TGTGCCAGCAGCTCACTAGCGGATTCCACCGGGGAG. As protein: CASSSLADSTGE. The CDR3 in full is CASSSLADSTGELFF.

CDR3 bases read: TGTGCCTGGAGCGCCCTTCAGCCACGGGACGAG. This sequence encodes CAWSALQPRDE. The full CDR3 sequence reads CAWSALQPRDEQYF. This chain uses TRBV30 with TRBJ2-7, with unresolved D. Read coverage stops 3 residues before the CDR3 terminus; the germline J gene supplies the remainder. This CDR3 has 14 amino acids. The germline V gene encodes CDR1 GTSNPN and CDR2 SVGIG (reference sequence). The V end lost 3 bases, the J end lost 5 bases, and 17 bases lay between the germline ends.

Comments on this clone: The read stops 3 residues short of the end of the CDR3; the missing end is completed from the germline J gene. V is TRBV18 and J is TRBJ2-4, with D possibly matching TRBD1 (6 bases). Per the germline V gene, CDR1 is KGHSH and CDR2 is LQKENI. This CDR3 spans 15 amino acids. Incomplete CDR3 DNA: TGTGCCAGCTCACGGGATGGGACGGCTCAAGGGGGT. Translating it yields CASSRDGTAQGG. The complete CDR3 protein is CASSRDGTAQGGQYF.